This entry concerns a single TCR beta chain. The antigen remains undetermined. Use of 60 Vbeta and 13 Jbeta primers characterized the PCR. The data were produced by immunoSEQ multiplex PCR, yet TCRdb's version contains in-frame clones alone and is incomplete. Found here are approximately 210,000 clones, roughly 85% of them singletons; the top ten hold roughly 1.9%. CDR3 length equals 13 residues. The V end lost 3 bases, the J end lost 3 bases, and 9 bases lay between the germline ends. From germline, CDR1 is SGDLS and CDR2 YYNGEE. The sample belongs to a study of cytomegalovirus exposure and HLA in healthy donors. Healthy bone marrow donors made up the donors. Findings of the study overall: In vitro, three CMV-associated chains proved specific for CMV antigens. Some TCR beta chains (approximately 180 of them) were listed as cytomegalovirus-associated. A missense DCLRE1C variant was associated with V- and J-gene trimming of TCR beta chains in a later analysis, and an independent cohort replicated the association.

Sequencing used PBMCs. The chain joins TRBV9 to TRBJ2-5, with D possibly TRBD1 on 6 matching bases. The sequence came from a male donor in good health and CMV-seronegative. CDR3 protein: CASSGSGEETQYF. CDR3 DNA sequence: TGTGCCAGCAGCGGCTCAGGGGAAGAGACCCAGTACTTC.